In its sample, the clone carrying this T cell receptor (beta chain) was seen once. The antigen remains unidentified. The libraries were made with immunoSEQ v3.0 at survey level. Measured with immunoSEQ multiplex PCR; TCRdb has only the in-frame clones, and not every one. The table lists fewer than 20,000 clones, 78% of them singletons, with roughly 15% in the top ten. The J segment lost 13 bases and the V segment lost 5 bases, leaving 11 bases of the junction unmatched. Germline V gene lookup returns CDR1 SGHAT and CDR2 FQNNGV. This CDR3 spans 15 amino acids. This entry is derived from a study of long-term antiretroviral therapy in people with HIV. The study's findings and limits: HIV repertoires had narrower CDR3 length ranges than controls.

The receptor comes from a woman between 50 and 59 years old with HIV. This specimen consisted of unsorted PBMCs, obtained 0.3 years after starting antiretroviral therapy. The chain carries TRBV11-2 and TRBJ2-1; 13 nucleotides match TRBD2. CDR3 region: CASSPSTSGGAGQFF. CDR3 DNA: TGTGCCAGCAGCCCTAGCACTAGCGGGGGGGCCGGTCAGTTCTTC.